Many counts were recorded for the clone carrying this T cell receptor (beta chain). CDR1 and CDR2 from the germline V gene are SGHTA and FQGNSA. Deletions cut 5 bases from V and 0 bases from J, with 13 bases between. This CDR3 has 16 residues. The data were taken from a study of T cells after yellow fever vaccination. As for the study in general: The fractions with low cell numbers were processed using SMART-Seq v4 Ultra Low Input.

Study-level points and caveats: When the response was secondary, it was weaker but reached its peak faster, day 5 versus 15. Detection of almost all vaccine-responding clonotypes in sorted memory subsets failed on day 0.

TCR cDNA, made by 5'RACE template switching, carried an added universal primer site and UMIs. MiXCR, applied by TCRdb to the 5' RACE reads, yields one record per CDR3 protein. The table has 20,000 to 25,000 distinct CDR3 sequences, around 3.5% seen once; the top ten hold roughly 0.9%. The source is a man aged 18-30 years who received the YFV17D yellow fever vaccine. Sequenced here: PBMCs, either bulk or a sorted T-cell subset (CD4+, CD8+, memory, or dextramer-sorted; not recorded which), sampled roughly 47 days after the first yellow fever vaccination. The chain uses TRBV7-2 and TRBJ2-2, with a tentative D call TRBD2 (5 bases). In nucleotides, the CDR3 is TGTGCCAGCAGCCTAATAGCGCTTGCGAACACCGGGGAGCTGTTTTTT. Translation: CASSLIALANTGELFF.